A selection of T cell receptor beta chains follows, all from one sample in a study of beta chain features in type 1 diabetes. Using immunoSEQ multiplex PCR, the repertoire was profiled, and TCRdb retains in-frame clones only, with some absent. Of roughly 500,000 clones in the sample, roughly 10% were seen once. Specimen: naive CD4+ T cells from blood. The receptor source for this set is a woman younger than 35 in good health. Both conserved end residues are part of each CDR3. Each record gives: CDR3 length, J gene, V gene, CDR3 protein.

16	TRBJ1-1	TRBV14	CASSERKGITNSEAFF
12	TRBJ2-3	TRBV7-2	CASSSAGGTQYF
15	TRBJ2-6	TRBV9	CASSTQGTGANVLTF
16	TRBJ2-1	TRBV11-2	CASSSVPDTQVNEQFF
14	TRBJ2-7	TRBV25-1	CASSRGTGAYEQYF
16	TRBJ1-5	TRBV5-6	CASSLVRGASNQPQHF
16	TRBJ2-3	TRBV12-5	CASGKGTSGSTDTQYF
14	TRBJ2-2	TRBV29-1	CSVGLQVNTGELFF
16	TRBJ2-7	TRBV10-3	CAISVGTGGISYEQYF
15	TRBJ1-3	TRBV9	CASSVGGISGNTIYF
16	TRBJ2-7	TRBV19	CASSTLIRDTPYEQYF
13	TRBJ2-1	TRBV29-1	CSTQGERYNEQFF
12	TRBJ2-4	TRBV7-9	CASSLGWNIQYF
13	TRBJ1-1	TRBV4-2	CASSPRTALEAFF
14	TRBJ2-7	TRBV5-4	CASSLPSGDNEQYF
14	TRBJ1-4	TRBV7-2	CASGRDRGREKLFF
12	TRBJ1-2	TRBV2	CASSAGNYGYTF
14	TRBJ1-2	TRBV6-6	CASRLTAATYGYTF
15	TRBJ2-2	TRBV7-8	CASSFIGSNTGELFF
12	TRBJ2-3	TRBV7-2	CASSLYGDTQYF
14	TRBJ2-5	TRBV13	CASSPQAPEKTQYF
14	TRBJ2-3	TRBV7-2	CASSLGWDTDTQYF
15	TRBJ1-1	TRBV7-2	CASSFVSRVVTEAFF
15	TRBJ1-6	TRBV18	CASSRQGANRSPLHF
15	TRBJ1-1	TRBV25-1	CASGPVGRMNTEAFF
12	TRBJ1-4	TRBV30	CAWSDTNEKLFF
13	TRBJ2-1	TRBV18	CASSPPTRNEQFF
12	TRBJ1-4	TRBV5-4	CASSANQGKLFF
15	TRBJ2-7	TRBV19	CASSIVPGVSYEQYF
17	TRBJ1-1	TRBV5-4	CASSRLPGQGREVEAFF
12	TRBJ2-3	TRBV7-8	CASSLERSTQYF
13	TRBJ2-7	TRBV6-5	CASRGTDKGEQYF
15	TRBJ1-3	TRBV5-4	CASSEDGDSGNTIYF
13	TRBJ2-5	TRBV2	CASSEGGVGTQYF
15	TRBJ2-4	TRBV5-6	CASSLVLGMGNIQYF
15	TRBJ1-5	TRBV28	CASSLGSVSNQPQHF
17	TRBJ2-7	TRBV27	CASSLSLSGLGVEQQYF
16	TRBJ2-6	TRBV4-3	CASSQLTGSGANVLTF
15	TRBJ2-2	TRBV9	CASSVVSFPTGELFF
14	TRBJ2-5	TRBV9	CASTATGIGKTQYF
14	TRBJ1-1	TRBV7-9	CASSSSGQGGQAFF
14	TRBJ1-2	TRBV4-2	CASSPQRDNYGYTF